The 14 T cell receptor beta chains presented below share a single source sample, sequenced in a study of T cells in Graves' hyperthyroidism and ophthalmopathy. Regions amplified from RNA transcripts were the TCR beta CDR3 regions. The primer set for the first-round RT-PCR of the TCR CDR3 was HTBI. TCRdb reprocessed the multiplex PCR reads with MiXCR, giving one entry per CDR3 protein. The sample shows around 400,000 distinct CDR3 sequences, roughly 15% of them seen only once. The sample comprised blood. These receptors all come from a woman aged 60 to 75 with Graves' ophthalmopathy.

Many counts were recorded for this clonotype. V usage is TRBV2 and J usage is TRBJ2-1; D is possibly TRBD1 (5 bases). CDR3 length: 15 amino acids. Germline V gene sequence: CDR1 SNHLY, CDR2 FYNNEI. V was clipped by 0 bases and J by 6 bases, with 12 bases between them. CDR3 loop: CASSEAGSGINEQFF. The CDR3 DNA follows: TGTGCCAGCAGTGAAGCGGGATCAGGGATCAATGAGCAGTTCTTC.

This clonotype was counted many times. J is TRBJ2-5 and V is TRBV20-1, with 14 bases that match TRBD2. J was trimmed by 4 bases and V by 5 bases; bases with no gene match: 9. Germline V gene lookup returns CDR1 DFQATT and CDR2 SNEGSKA (reference sequence). This CDR3 contains 16 residues. In DNA form, the CDR3 reads TGCAGTGCTTCACCGGGACTAGCGGGAGCGTCAGAGACCCAGTACTTC. Translated: CSASPGLAGASETQYF.

In this sample, this clonotype turned up many times. DNA of the CDR3: TGTGCCAGCACCCCCTTAGCGGGAGTGAGCTCCTACAATGAGCAGTTCTTC. It is translated as CASTPLAGVSSYNEQFF. V gene TRBV6-1 combines with J gene TRBJ2-1, with 9 positions matching TRBD2. This CDR3 contains 17 residues. V was clipped by 7 bases and J by 0 bases; unmatched bases: 10. The germline CDR1 and CDR2 sequences are MNHNS and SASEGT.

The gene calls are TRBV6-5 and TRBJ2-6; 12 bases align to TRBD2. The V and J ends lost 3 bases and 11 bases, in that order; junction bases with no gene match: 17. Germline V CDR1 and CDR2: MNHEY, SVGAGI. CDR3 length: 19 residues. The CDR3 protein is CASSYSNDGLAGRGDVLTF. As DNA, the CDR3 is TGTGCCAGCAGTTATTCTAACGATGGACTAGCGGGGAGGGGTGACGTCCTGACTTTC.

The V call is TRBV5-1, the J call TRBJ1-2; 7 nucleotides line up with TRBD1. The length of the CDR3 is 14 residues. V shed 4 bases and J 0 bases; nucleotides not matched to a gene: 3. The germline CDR1 and CDR2 sequences are SGHRS and YFSETQ. The CDR3 reads CASSPGQSNYGYTF. CDR3 DNA sequence: TGCGCCAGCAGCCCGGGACAGTCTAACTATGGCTACACCTTC.

With respect to this clonotype: This sequence may be a read error, since a much larger clone differs from it by one base. Since the CDR3 does not end with the conserved phenylalanine or tryptophan, this likely comes from a read error. The chain joins TRBV5-1 to TRBJ2-1; 11 nucleotides agree with TRBD2. The CDR3 is 15 amino acids. The V gene's germline CDR1 is SGHRS and CDR2 YFSETQ. With 4 bases clipped from V and 3 bases from J, the junction kept 3 bases outside the gene matches. The CDR3 here is CASSHGTSGYNEQFL. DNA of the CDR3: TGCGCCAGCAGCCACGGGACTAGCGGCTACAATGAGCAGTTCCTC.

The genes are TRBV24-1 and TRBJ1-3; 7 bases align to TRBD1. Per germline, CDR1 KGHDR and CDR2 SFDVKD. Losses at the gene ends were 4 bases for V and 0 bases for J; bases not matched to a gene: 8. The CDR3 is 17 residues long. CDR3 coding DNA: TGTGCCACCAGTGAGGGGACAGCCTCAAGCTCTGGAAACACCATATATTTT. Translating it yields CATSEGTASSSGNTIYF.

In its sample, this clonotype was seen a few times. The rearrangement links TRBV7-3 to TRBJ2-1, with TRBD2 as a possible D gene (5 bases). In germline, CDR1 is SGHTA, CDR2 FQGTGA. The V end was cut by 2 bases, the J end by 0 bases, with 8 bases between. The CDR3 extends over 15 amino acids. CDR3 coding DNA: TGTGCCAGCAGCTTAGGGAGCACCTCCTACAATGAGCAGTTCTTC. Translated: CASSLGSTSYNEQFF.

This clonotype has ten or more counts. The V and J genes are TRBV24-1 and TRBJ2-1, with 7 bases matching TRBD1. There are 16 residues in the CDR3. CDR1 and CDR2 from the germline V gene are KGHDR and SFDVKD. Trimming cost V 5 bases and J 3 bases; bases outside gene matches: 9. In DNA form, the CDR3 reads TGTGCCACCAGTGCCTATACAGGGGCCGACTACAATGAGCAGTTCTTC. Translation: CATSAYTGADYNEQFF.

The V call is TRBV19, the J call TRBJ1-2, with TRBD1 identical over 8 bases. This CDR3 comprises 15 residues. In germline, CDR1 is LNHDA, CDR2 SQIVND (reference sequence). J lost 4 bases, V lost 8 bases, and 12 bases had no gene match. CDR3 bases: TGTGCCAGTCGACCCCCCTCCGACAGGGGCTATGGCTACACCTTC. Translating it yields CASRPPSDRGYGYTF.

Ten or more counts support this clonotype. CDR3 sequence (DNA): TGTGCCAGCAGCCCAACGGGACTTAACTACGAGCAGTACTTC. It codes for CASSPTGLNYEQYF. The chain has TRBV3-1 and TRBJ2-7; tentatively, D is TRBD2 (6 bases). V was clipped by 4 bases and J by 3 bases, with 13 bases between them. The germline V gene has CDR1 LGHDT and CDR2 YNNKEL (reference sequence). This CDR3 has 14 residues.

This clonotype was picked up a small number of times. This chain joins TRBV27 and TRBJ2-7; 9 nucleotides match TRBD1. Germline V lookup: CDR1 MNHEY, CDR2 SMNVEV (reference sequence). The CDR3 has 16 residues. Trimming cost V 8 bases and J 1 base; bases outside gene matches: 12. The CDR3 sequence: CASSPGRTGASYEQYF. CDR3 DNA sequence: TGTGCCAGCTCCCCAGGCAGGACAGGGGCTTCCTACGAGCAGTACTTC.

Many counts were recorded for this clonotype. The V and J genes are TRBV12-3 or TRBV12-4 and TRBJ2-1; a weak D match, TRBD2 (5 bases). This CDR3 comprises 13 residues. V was shortened by 5 bases and J by 5 bases, with 10 bases between the two germline ends. The CDR3 spells CASSQMEDNEQFF. The CDR3 nucleotides are TGTGCCAGCAGTCAAATGGAGGACAATGAGCAGTTCTTC.

With regard to this clonotype: One base away lies a much larger clone, so this may be a sequencing read error. The chain links TRBV5-1 to TRBJ2-1; D possibly uses TRBD1 or TRBD2 (6 bases each). This CDR3 has 15 amino acids. Germline loops: CDR1 SGHRS, CDR2 YFSETQ. CDR3 bases: TGCGCCAACAGCTTGGAAGGGGGGCCGTGGGATGAGCAGTTCTTC. It codes for CANSLEGGPWDEQFF.